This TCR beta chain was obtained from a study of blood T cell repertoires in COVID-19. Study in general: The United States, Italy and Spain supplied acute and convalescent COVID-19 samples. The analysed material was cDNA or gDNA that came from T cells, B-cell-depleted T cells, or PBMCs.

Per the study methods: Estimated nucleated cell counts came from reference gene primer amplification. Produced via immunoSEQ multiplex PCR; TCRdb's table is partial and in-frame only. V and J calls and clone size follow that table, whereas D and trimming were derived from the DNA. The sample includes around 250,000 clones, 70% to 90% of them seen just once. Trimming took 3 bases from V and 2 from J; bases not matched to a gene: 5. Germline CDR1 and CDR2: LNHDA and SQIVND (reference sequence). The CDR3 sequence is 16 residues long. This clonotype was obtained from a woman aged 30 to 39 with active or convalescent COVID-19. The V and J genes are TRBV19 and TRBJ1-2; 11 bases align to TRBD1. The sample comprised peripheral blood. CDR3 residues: CASSIGQGARNYGYTF. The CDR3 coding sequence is TGTGCCAGTAGTATTGGACAGGGGGCGCGAAACTATGGCTACACCTTC.